These T cell receptor beta chains were read from a single sample in a study of cytomegalovirus exposure and HLA in healthy donors. The repertoire was sequenced with immunoSEQ multiplex PCR; TCRdb's copy has only in-frame clones and lacks some. Here the sample spans about 200,000 clones, over 70% being singletons. Material for sequencing was PBMCs. These TCRs come from a man aged 25-40 years in good health and CMV-seronegative. Both conserved end residues are trimmed from each CDR3.

V gene: TRBV4-2
CDR3 protein: ASSQQPRLVGTYEQY

V gene: TRBV7-2
CDR3 protein: ASGNLGVTNEKLF

V gene: TRBV7-9
CDR3 protein: ASSFGGLSEKLF

V gene: TRBV15
CDR3 protein: ATSRTGGNQPQH

V gene: TRBV7-6
CDR3 protein: ASSLEGADTGELF

V gene: TRBV27
CDR3 protein: ASSIAGGGTQY

V gene: TRBV15
CDR3 protein: ATSTEGGLAFTDTQY

V gene: TRBV5-4
CDR3 protein: ASSAQSGVEEQF

V gene: TRBV28
CDR3 protein: ASSVTGGGMNEQY

V gene: TRBV5-1
CDR3 protein: ASSLDSTSNQPQH

V gene: TRBV6-5
CDR3 protein: ASSRDGNSPLH

V gene: TRBV18
CDR3 protein: ASSRQGQNTEAF

V gene: TRBV6-5
CDR3 protein: ASSRASGASYEQY

V gene: TRBV27
CDR3 protein: ASSPPSGARPYEQY

V gene: TRBV28
CDR3 protein: ASSFWAGGEETQY

V gene: TRBV5-1
CDR3 protein: ASSLIPGFSTGELF

V gene: TRBV5-1
CDR3 protein: ASSVPGTGGLDYGYT

V gene: TRBV4-3
CDR3 protein: ASSQERGPYEQY

V gene: TRBV6-1
CDR3 protein: ATSLAGGTDTQY

V gene: TRBV10-2
CDR3 protein: ASSEFGRGGSTDTQY

V gene: TRBV7-9
CDR3 protein: ASSLAEFNYGYT

V gene: TRBV5-1
CDR3 protein: ASSLVGGVVTGELF

V gene: TRBV5-4
CDR3 protein: ASSLGGDTQY